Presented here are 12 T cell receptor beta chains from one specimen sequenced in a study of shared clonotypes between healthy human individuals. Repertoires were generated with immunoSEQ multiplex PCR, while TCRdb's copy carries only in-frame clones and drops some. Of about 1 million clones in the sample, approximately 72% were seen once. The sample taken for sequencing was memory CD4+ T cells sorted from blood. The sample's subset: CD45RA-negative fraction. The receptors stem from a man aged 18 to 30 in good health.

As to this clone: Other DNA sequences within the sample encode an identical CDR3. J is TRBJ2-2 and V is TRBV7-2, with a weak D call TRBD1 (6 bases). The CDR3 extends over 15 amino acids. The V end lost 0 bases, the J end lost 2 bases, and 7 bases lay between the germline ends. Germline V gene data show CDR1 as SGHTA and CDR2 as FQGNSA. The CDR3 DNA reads TGTGCCAGCAGCTTAGCGGACAGTAACACCGGGGAGCTGTTTTTT. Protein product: CASSLADSNTGELFF.

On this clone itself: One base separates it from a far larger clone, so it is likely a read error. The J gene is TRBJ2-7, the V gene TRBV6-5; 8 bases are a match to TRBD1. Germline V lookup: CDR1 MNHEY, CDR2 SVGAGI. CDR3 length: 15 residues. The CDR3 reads CTSSYSSQGADEQYF. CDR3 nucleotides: TGTACCAGCAGTTACTCATCGCAGGGGGCAGATGAGCAGTACTTC.

The CDR3 reads CASSLAGTSGGQGDTQYF. DNA for the CDR3: TGCGCCAGCAGCTTGGCCGGCACTAGCGGGGGCCAGGGAGATACGCAGTATTTT. J is TRBJ2-3 and V is TRBV5-1; TRBD2 agrees at 11 bases. The junction had 11 bases not matched to a gene; V was cut back by 0 bases and J by 5 bases. From germline, CDR1 is SGHRS and CDR2 YFSETQ. The CDR3 runs to 18 residues.

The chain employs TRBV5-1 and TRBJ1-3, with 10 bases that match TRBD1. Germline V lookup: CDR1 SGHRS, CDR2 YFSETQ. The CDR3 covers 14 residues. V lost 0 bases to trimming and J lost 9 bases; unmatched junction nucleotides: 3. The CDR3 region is CASSLGQGAATIYF. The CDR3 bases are TGCGCCAGCAGCTTGGGACAGGGGGCAGCCACCATATATTTT.

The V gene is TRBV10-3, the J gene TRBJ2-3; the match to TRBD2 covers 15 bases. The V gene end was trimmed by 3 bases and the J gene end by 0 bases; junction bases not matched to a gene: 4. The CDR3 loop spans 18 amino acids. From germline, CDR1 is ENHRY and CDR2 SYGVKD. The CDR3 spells CAISEGTSGGPSTDTQYF. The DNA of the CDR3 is TGTGCCATCAGTGAAGGGACTAGCGGGGGGCCTAGCACAGATACGCAGTATTTT.

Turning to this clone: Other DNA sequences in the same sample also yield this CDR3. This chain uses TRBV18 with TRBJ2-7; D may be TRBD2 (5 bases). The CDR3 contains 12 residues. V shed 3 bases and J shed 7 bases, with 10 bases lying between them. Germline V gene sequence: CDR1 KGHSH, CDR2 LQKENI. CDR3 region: CASSPRGDEQYF. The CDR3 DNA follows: TGTGCCAGCTCACCCCGGGGAGATGAGCAGTACTTC.

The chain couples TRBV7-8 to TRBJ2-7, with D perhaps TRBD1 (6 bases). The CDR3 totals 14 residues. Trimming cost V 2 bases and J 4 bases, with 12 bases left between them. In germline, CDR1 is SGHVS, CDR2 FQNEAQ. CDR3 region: CASSLRAGAYEQYF. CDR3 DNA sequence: TGTGCCAGCAGCTTACGGGCAGGGGCATACGAGCAGTACTTC.

This chain's CDR3 is CASSLVEPSLQETQYF. Written as DNA, the CDR3 is TGTGCCAGCAGCTTAGTAGAACCGTCCCTCCAAGAGACCCAGTACTTC. The V call is TRBV11-2, the J call TRBJ2-5, with D unclear. CDR3 size: 16 residues. CDR1 is SGHAT and CDR2 is FQNNGV in the germline V gene. V lost 1 base to trimming and J lost 1 base, with 13 bases between them.

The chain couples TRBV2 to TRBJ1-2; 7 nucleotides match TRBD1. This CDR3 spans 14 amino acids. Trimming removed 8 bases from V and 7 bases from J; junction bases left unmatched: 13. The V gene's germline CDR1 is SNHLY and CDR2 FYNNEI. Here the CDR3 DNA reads TGTGCCAGCCTCCGGGACAGAAAATTCAGTGGCTACACCTTC. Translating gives CASLRDRKFSGYTF.

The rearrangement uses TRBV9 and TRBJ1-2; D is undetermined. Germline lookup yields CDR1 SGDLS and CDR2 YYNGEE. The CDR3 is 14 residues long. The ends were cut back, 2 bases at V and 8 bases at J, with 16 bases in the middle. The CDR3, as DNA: TGTGCCAGCAGCGTCTTCGGGTCGGGAGGGGGCTACACCTTC. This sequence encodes CASSVFGSGGGYTF.

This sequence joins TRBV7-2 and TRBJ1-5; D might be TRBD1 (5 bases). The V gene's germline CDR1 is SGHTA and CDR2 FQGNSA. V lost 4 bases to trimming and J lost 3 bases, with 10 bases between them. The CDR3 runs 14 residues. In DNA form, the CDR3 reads TGTGCCAGCAGCTGGGTCAGGGACAATCAGCCCCAGCATTTT. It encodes CASSWVRDNQPQHF.

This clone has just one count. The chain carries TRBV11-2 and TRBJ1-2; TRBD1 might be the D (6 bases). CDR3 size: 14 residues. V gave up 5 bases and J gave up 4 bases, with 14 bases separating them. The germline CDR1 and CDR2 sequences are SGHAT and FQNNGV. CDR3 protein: CASSQIQGSYGYTF. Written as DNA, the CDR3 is TGTGCCAGCAGCCAGATACAGGGAAGCTATGGCTACACCTTC. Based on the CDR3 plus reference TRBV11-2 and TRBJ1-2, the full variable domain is EAGVAQSPRYKIIEKRQSVAFWCNPISGHATLYWYQQILGQGPKLLIQFQNNGVVDDSQLPKDRFSAERLKGVDSTLKIQPAKLEDSAVYLCASSQIQGSYGYTFGSGTRLTVV.